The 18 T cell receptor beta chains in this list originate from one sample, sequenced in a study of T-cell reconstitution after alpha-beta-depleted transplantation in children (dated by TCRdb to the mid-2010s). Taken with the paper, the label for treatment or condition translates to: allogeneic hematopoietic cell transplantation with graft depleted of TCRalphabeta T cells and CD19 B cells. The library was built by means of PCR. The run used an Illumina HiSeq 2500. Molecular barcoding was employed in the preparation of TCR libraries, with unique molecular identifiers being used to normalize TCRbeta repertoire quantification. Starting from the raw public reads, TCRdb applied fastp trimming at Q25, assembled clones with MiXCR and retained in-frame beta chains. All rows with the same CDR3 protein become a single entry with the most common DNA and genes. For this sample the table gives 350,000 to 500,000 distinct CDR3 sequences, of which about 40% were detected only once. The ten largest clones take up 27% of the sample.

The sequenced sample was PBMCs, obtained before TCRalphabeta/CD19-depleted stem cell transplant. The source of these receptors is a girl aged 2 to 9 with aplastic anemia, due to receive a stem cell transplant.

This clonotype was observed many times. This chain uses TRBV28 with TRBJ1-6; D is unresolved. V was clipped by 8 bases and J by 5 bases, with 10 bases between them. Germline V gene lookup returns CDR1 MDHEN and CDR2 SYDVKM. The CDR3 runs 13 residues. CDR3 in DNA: TGTGCCAGCTCTCGGATCGATAATTCACCCCTCCACTTT. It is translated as CASSRIDNSPLHF.

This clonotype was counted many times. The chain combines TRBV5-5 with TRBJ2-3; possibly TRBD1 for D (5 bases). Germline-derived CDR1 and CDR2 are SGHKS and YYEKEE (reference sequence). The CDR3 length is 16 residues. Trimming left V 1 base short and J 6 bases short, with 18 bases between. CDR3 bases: TGTGCCAGCAGCTTGTCTCGACAGCCGAGGTTGGATACGCAGTATTTT. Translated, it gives CASSLSRQPRLDTQYF.

CDR3 coding DNA: TGTGCCAGCAGTAACCCGGAACAGGGATTCGAGCAGTACTTC. As protein: CASSNPEQGFEQYF. The chain links TRBV6-5 to TRBJ2-7; possible D gene TRBD1, 6 bases. Germline CDR1 reads MNHEY; CDR2 reads SVGAGI. Trimming cost V 5 bases and J 6 bases, with 17 bases left between them. The CDR3 length is 14 residues.

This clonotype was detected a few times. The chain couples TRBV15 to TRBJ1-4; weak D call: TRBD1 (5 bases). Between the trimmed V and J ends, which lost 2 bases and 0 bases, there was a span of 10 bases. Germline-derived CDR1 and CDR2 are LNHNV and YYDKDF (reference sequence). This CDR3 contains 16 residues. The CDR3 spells CATSRPGAATNEKLFF. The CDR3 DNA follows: TGTGCCACCAGCAGACCCGGGGCAGCAACTAATGAAAAACTGTTTTTT.

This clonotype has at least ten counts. The CDR3 nucleotides are TGTGCCTGGAGTGACGACGTAAGCTCCTACAATGAGCAGTTCTTC. Encoded protein: CAWSDDVSSYNEQFF. This chain uses TRBV30 with TRBJ2-1; D gene ambiguous. This CDR3 is built from 15 residues. Germline CDR1 is GTSNPN and CDR2 is SVGIG (reference sequence). The V end was cut by 1 base, the J end by 0 bases, with 10 bases between.

CDR3 nucleotides: TGTGCCTGGAGTAGGGGGACCAATCAGCCCCAGCATTTT. It translates to CAWSRGTNQPQHF. The chain links TRBV30 to TRBJ1-5; possible D gene TRBD1, 6 bases. Germline assignment: CDR1 GTSNPN and CDR2 SVGIG (reference sequence). Trimming pared 2 bases from V and 3 bases from J, leaving 8 bases between. The CDR3 has 13 amino acids.

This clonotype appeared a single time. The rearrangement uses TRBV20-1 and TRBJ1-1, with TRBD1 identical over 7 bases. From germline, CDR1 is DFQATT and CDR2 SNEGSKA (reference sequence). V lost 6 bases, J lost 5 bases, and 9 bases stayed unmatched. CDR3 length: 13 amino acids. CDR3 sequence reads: CSALRDSPTEAFF. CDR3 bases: TGCAGTGCCCTCCGGGACAGTCCAACTGAAGCTTTCTTT.

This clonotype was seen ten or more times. The CDR3 region has the DNA TGTGCCAGCAGCCAAGGGGGGTGGGATGAGCAGTTCTTC. It translates to CASSQGGWDEQFF. The chain combines TRBV3-1 with TRBJ2-1; TRBD1 or TRBD2 may be the D gene (5 bases each). This CDR3 spans 13 amino acids. Trimming pared 1 base from V and 8 bases from J, leaving 9 bases between. Germline V gene data show CDR1 as LGHDT and CDR2 as YNNKEL (reference sequence).

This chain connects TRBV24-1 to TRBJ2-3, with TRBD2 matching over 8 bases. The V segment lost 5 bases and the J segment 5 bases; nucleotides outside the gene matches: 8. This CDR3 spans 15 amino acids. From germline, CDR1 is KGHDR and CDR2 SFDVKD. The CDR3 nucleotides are TGTGCCACCAGTGGCGGGGGGCGAGCAGGAGATACGCAGTATTTT. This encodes CATSGGGRAGDTQYF.

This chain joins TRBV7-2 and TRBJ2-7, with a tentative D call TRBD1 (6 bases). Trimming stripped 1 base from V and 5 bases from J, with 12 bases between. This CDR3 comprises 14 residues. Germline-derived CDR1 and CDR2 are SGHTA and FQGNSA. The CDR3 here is CASSLGPGADEQYF. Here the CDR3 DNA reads TGTGCCAGCAGCTTAGGGCCAGGGGCGGACGAGCAGTACTTC. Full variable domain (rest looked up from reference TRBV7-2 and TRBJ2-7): GAGVSQSPSNKVTEKGKDVELRCDPISGHTALYWYRQSLGQGLEFLIYFQGNSAPDKSGLPSDRFSAERTGGSVSTLTIQRTQQEDSAVYLCASSLGPGADEQYFGPGTRLTVT.

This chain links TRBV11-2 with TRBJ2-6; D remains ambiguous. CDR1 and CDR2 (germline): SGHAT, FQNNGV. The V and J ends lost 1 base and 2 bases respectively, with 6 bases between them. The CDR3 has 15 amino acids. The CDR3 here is CASSLGVAGANVLTF. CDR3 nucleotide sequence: TGTGCCAGCAGCTTAGGAGTAGCTGGGGCCAACGTCCTGACTTTC.

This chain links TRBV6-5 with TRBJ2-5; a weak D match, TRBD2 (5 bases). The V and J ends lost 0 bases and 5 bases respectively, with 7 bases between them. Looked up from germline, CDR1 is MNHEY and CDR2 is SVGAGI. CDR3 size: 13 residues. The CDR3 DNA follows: TGTGCCAGCAGTTACTCGCCGGGGGAGACCCAGTACTTC. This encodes CASSYSPGETQYF.

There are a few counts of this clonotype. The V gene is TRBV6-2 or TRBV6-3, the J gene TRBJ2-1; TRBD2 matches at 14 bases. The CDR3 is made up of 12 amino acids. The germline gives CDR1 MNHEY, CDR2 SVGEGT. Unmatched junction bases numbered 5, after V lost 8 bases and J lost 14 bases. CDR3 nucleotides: TGTGCCAGCCGGACTAGCGGGGGGATTGAGTTCTTC. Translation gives CASRTSGGIEFF.

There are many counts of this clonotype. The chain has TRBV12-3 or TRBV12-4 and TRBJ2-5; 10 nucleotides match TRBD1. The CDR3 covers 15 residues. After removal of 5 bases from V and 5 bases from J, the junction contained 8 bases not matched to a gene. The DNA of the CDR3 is TGTGCCAGCAGTAGCCGACAGGGGGCGGGGGAGACCCAGTACTTC. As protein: CASSSRQGAGETQYF.

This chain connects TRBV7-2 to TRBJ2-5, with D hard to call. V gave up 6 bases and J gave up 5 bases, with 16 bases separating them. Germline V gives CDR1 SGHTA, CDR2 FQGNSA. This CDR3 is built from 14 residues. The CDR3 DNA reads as TGTGCCAGCAGTTCAACTACCTCCCGGGAGACCCAGTACTTC. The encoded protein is CASSSTTSRETQYF.

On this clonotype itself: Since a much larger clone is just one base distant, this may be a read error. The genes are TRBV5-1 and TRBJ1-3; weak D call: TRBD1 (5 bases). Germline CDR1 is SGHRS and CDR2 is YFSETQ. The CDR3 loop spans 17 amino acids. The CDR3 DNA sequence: TGCACCAGCAGCTCCTCCTCGACAGAACCCTCTGGAAACACCATATATTTT. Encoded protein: CTSSSSSTEPSGNTIYF.

For the CDR3, the DNA is TGTGCCACTAAAGGGTCGGGGGGCACAGATACGCAGTATTTT. Amino acid sequence: CATKGSGGTDTQYF. This chain connects TRBV28 to TRBJ2-3, with D possibly TRBD2 on 6 matching bases. CDR3 length: 14 amino acids. From germline, CDR1 is MDHEN and CDR2 SYDVKM. V was cut by 10 bases and J by 1 base, with 15 bases left in between.

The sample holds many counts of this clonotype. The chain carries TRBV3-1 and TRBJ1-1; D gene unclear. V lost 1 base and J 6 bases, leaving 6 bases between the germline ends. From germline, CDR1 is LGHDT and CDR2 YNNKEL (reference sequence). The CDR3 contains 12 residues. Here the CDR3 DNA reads TGTGCCAGCAGCCAAGTAAATGCTGAAGCTTTCTTT. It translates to CASSQVNAEAFF.